This T cell receptor (beta chain) was captured in a study of blood T cell repertoires in COVID-19. This CDR3 is 16 amino acids long. Germline-derived CDR1 and CDR2 are SEHNR and FQNEAQ (reference sequence). Germline trimming cut 8 bases from V and 1 base from J; bases unmatched to any gene: 8. The repertoire was sequenced with immunoSEQ multiplex PCR; TCRdb's copy has only in-frame clones and lacks some. Among fewer than 200,000 clones listed, about 74% were seen once. The source of this sequence is a woman of 80 years or more with acute or convalescent COVID-19. The rearrangement uses TRBV7-9 and TRBJ2-3; the match to TRBD1 covers 11 bases. Sequencing input: peripheral blood. The CDR3 DNA is TGTGCCAGCCACAACCCGGACAGGGGGCGCACAGATACGCAGTATTTT. Protein: CASHNPDRGRTDTQYF.